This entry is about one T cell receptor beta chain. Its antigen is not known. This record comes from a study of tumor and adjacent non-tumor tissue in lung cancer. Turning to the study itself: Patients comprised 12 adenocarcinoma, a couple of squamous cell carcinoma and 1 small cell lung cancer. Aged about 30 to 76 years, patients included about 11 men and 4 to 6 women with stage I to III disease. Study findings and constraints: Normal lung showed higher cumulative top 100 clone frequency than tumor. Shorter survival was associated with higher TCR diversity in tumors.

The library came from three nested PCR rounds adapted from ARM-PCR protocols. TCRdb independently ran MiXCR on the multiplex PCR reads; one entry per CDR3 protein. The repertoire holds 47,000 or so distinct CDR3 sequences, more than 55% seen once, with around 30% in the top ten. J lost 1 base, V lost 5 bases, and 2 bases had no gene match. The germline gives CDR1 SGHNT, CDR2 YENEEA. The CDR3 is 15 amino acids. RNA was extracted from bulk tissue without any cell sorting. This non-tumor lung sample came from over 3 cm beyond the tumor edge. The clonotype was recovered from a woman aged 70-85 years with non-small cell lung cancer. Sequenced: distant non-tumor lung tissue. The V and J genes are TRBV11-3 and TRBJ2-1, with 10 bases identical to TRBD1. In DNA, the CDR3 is TGTGCCAGCAGCCCGGGACAGGGGTCCTACAATGAGCAGTTCTTC. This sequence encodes CASSPGQGSYNEQFF.